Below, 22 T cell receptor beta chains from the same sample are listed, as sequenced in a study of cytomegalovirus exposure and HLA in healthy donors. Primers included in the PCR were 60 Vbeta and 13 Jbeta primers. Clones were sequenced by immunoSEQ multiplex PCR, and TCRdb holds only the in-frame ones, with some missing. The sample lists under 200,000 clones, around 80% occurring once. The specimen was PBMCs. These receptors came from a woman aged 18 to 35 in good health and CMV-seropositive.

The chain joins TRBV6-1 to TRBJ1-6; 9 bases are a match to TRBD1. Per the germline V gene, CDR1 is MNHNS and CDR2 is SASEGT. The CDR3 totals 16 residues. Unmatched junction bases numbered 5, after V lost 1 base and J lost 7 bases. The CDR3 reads CASSEVLTGGNSPLHF. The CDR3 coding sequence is TGTGCCAGCAGTGAAGTCCTGACAGGGGGAAATTCACCCCTCCACTTT.

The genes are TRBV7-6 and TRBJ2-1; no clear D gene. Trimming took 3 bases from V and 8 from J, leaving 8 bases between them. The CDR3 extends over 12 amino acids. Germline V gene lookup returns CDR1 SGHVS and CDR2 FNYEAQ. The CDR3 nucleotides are TGTGCCAGCAGCTTGAACGAGGATGAGCAGTTCTTC. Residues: CASSLNEDEQFF.

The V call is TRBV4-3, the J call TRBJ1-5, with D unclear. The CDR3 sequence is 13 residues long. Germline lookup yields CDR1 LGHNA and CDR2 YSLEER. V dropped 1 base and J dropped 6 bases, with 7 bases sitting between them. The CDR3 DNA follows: TGCGCCAGCAGCCAAGGATTCGGTCAGCCCCAGCATTTT. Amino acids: CASSQGFGQPQHF.

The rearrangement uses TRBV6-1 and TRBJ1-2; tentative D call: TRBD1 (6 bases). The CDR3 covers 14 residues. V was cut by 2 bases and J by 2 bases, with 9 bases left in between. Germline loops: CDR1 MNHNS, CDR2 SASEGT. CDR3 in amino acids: CASSELTGNYGYTF. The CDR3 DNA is TGTGCCAGCAGTGAACTGACAGGAAACTATGGCTACACCTTC.

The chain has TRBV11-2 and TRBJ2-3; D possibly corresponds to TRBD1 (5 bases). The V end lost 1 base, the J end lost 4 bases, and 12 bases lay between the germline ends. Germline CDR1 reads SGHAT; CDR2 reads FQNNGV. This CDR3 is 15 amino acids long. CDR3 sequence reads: CASSLGAVGPDTQYF. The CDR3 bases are TGTGCCAGCAGCTTAGGGGCGGTGGGGCCAGATACGCAGTATTTT.

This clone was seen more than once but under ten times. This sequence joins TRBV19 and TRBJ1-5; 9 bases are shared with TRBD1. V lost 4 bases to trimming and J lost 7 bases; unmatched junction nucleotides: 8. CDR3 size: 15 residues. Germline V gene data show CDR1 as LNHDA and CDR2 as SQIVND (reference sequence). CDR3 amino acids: CASSTSGQGRQPQHF. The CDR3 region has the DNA TGTGCCAGTAGTACATCGGGACAGGGCCGGCAGCCCCAGCATTTT. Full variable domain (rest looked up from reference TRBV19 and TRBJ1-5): DGGITQSPKYLFRKEGQNVTLSCEQNLNHDAMYWYRQDPGQGLRLIYYSQIVNDFQKGDIAEGYSVSREKKESFPLTVTSAQKNPTAFYLCASSTSGQGRQPQHFGDGTRLSIL.

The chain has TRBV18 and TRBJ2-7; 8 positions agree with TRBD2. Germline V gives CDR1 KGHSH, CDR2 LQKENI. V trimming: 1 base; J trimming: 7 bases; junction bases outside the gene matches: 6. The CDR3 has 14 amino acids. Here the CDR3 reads CASSPLPTSGEQYF. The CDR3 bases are TGTGCCAGCTCACCACTTCCTACTAGCGGAGAGCAGTACTTC.

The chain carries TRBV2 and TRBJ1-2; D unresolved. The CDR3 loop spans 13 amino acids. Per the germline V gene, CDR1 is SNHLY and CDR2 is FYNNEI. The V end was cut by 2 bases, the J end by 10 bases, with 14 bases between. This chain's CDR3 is CASSELRGGDYTF. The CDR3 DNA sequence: TGTGCCAGCAGTGAATTACGGGGAGGCGACTACACCTTC.

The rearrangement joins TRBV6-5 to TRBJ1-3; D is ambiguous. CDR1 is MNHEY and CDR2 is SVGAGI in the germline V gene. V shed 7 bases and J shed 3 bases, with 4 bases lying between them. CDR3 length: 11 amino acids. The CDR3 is CASIGGNTIYF. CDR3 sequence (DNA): TGTGCCAGCATCGGTGGAAACACCATATATTTT.

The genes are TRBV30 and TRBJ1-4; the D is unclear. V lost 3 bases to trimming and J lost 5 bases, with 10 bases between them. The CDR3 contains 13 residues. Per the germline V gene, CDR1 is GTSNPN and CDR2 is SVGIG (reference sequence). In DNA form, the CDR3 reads TGTGCCTGGAGCGGTCTGGTGAATGAAAAACTGTTTTTT. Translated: CAWSGLVNEKLFF.

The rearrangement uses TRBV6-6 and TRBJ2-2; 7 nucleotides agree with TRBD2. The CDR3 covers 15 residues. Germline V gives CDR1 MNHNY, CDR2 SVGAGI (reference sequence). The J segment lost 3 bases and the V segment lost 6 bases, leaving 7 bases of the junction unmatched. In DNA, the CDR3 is TGTGCCAGCAGCCACCGGGGGGATGACACCGGGGAGCTGTTTTTT. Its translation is CASSHRGDDTGELFF.

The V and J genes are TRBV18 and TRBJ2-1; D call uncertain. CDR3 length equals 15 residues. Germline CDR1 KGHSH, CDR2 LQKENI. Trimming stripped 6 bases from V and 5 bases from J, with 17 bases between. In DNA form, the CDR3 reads TGTGCCAGCTCCCTCAGCGATTACCCCAACAATGAGCAGTTCTTC. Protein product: CASSLSDYPNNEQFF.

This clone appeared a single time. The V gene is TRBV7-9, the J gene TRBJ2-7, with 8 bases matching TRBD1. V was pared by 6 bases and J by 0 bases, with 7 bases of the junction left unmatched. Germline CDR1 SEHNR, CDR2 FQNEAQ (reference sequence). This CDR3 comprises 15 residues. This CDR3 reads CASSPRDRPSYEQYF. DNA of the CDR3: TGTGCCAGCAGTCCCCGGGACAGGCCCTCCTACGAGCAGTACTTC.

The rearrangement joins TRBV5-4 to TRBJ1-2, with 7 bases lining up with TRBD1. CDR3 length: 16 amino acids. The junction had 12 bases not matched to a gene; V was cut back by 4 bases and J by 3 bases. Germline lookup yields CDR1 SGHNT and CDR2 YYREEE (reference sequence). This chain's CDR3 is CASSVPGGVADYGYTF. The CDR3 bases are TGTGCCAGCAGCGTTCCAGGGGGAGTTGCGGACTATGGCTACACCTTC.

For the CDR3, the DNA is TGTGCCAGCAGTTATCTGACAGGGCAAGAGACCCAGTACTTC. Its protein is CASSYLTGQETQYF. The chain recombines TRBV6-1 with TRBJ2-5; 7 bases are a match to TRBD1. Germline V gene lookup returns CDR1 MNHNS and CDR2 SASEGT. J was trimmed by 2 bases and V by 5 bases; bases with no gene match: 5. This CDR3 comprises 14 residues.

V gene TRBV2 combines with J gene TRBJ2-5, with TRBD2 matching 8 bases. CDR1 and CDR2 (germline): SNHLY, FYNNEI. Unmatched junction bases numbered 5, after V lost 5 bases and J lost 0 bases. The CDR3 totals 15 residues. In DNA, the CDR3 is TGTGCCAGCAGTAATAGCGGGGTGAACCAAGAGACCCAGTACTTC. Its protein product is CASSNSGVNQETQYF. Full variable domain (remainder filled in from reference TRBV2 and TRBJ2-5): EPEVTQTPSHQVTQMGQEVILRCVPISNHLYFYWYRQILGQKVEFLVSFYNNEISEKSEIFDDQFSVERPDGSNFTLKIRSTKLEDSAMYFCASSNSGVNQETQYFGPGTRLLVL.

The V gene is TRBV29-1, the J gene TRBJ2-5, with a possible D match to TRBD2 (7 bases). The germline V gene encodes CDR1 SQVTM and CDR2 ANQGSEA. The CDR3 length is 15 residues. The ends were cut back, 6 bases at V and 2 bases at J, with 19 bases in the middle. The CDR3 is CSVAAGWGPQETQYF. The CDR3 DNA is TGCAGCGTCGCAGCGGGGTGGGGGCCGCAAGAGACCCAGTACTTC.

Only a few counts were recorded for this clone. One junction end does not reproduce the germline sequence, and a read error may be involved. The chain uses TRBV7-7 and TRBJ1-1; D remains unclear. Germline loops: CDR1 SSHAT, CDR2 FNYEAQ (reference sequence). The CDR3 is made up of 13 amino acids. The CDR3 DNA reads TGTGCTAGCAGCTTAGCGTACAATACTGAAGCTTTCTTT. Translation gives CASSLAYNTEAFF.

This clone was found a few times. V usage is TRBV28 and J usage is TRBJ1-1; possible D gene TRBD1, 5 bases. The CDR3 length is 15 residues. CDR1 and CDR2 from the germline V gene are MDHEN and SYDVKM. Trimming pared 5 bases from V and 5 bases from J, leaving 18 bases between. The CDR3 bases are TGTGCCAGCAGTGTGGGACTCCCACCAGGTACTGAAGCTTTCTTT. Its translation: CASSVGLPPGTEAFF.

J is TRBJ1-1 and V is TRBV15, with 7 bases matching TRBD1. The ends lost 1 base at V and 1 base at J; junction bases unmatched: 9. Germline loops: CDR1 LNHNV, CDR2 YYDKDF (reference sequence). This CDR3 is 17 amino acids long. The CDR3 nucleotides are TGTGCCACCAGCAGAGGGGTCCCGGGACAGACGAACACTGAAGCTTTCTTT. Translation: CATSRGVPGQTNTEAFF.

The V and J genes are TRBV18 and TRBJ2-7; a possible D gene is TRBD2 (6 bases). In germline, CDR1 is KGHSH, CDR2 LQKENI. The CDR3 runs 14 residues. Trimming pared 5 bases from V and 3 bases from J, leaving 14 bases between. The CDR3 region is CASSSGSQNYEQYF. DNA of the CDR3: TGTGCCAGCTCATCCGGGAGCCAAAACTACGAGCAGTACTTC.

The CDR3: CASSFGTGETEAFF. The CDR3 DNA reads as TGTGCCAGCAGCTTCGGAACAGGCGAGACTGAAGCTTTCTTT. The J gene is TRBJ1-1, the V gene TRBV11-3; a weak D match, TRBD1 (5 bases). V lost 3 bases, J lost 5 bases, and 13 bases lay in between. Germline assignment: CDR1 SGHNT and CDR2 YENEEA. This CDR3 is built from 14 residues.